Listed below are T cell receptor beta chains from one sample, sequenced in a study of blood T cell repertoires in COVID-19. Some clones are missing from TCRdb's copy, which holds only in-frame ones; the method was immunoSEQ multiplex PCR. The sample has 140,000 to 150,000 clones, around 85% seen once; the top ten hold nearly 3%. The material sequenced was peripheral blood. These receptor sequences come from a woman in her thirties or forties with active or convalescent COVID-19. CDR3s include the opening cysteine and the closing phenylalanine or tryptophan. The D gene is left open where the match is weak. Rows may omit the clone size; those that give it use once, few, many or a size class.

D: .
J: TRBJ1-1
V: TRBV19
size: .
CDR3: CASSIGGGRNTEAFF
DNA: TGTGCCAGTAGTATAGGTGGGGGCCGGAACACTGAAGCTTTCTTT

D: .
J: TRBJ2-7
V: TRBV5-4
size: once
CDR3: CASSTAGIPYEQYF
DNA: TGTGCCAGCAGCACCGCAGGGATTCCATACGAGCAGTACTTC

D: .
J: TRBJ2-6
V: TRBV3-1/TRBV3-2
size: .
CDR3: CASSQDRTTSGANVLTF
DNA: TGTGCCAGCAGCCAAGACAGGACTACCTCTGGGGCCAACGTCCTGACTTTC

D: TRBD2
J: TRBJ2-1
V: TRBV10-3
size: .
CDR3: CAIRRQEGLAPNNEQFF
DNA: TGTGCCATCCGCCGTCAGGAGGGACTAGCGCCAAACAATGAGCAGTTCTTC

D: .
J: TRBJ1-4
V: TRBV7-9
size: .
CDR3: CASSFGSTNEKLFF
DNA: TGTGCCAGCAGCTTCGGTTCAACTAATGAAAAACTGTTTTTT

D: .
J: TRBJ1-2
V: TRBV3-1/TRBV3-2
size: .
CDR3: CASSQGAVNGYTF
DNA: TGTGCCAGCAGCCAAGGAGCCGTGAATGGCTACACCTTC

D: TRBD2
J: TRBJ2-7
V: TRBV28
size: many
CDR3: CASSLFLAGGSYEQYF
DNA: TGTGCCAGCAGTTTATTTCTAGCGGGAGGGTCCTACGAGCAGTACTTC

D: .
J: TRBJ1-1
V: TRBV14
size: .
CDR3: CASSQAGMNTEAFF
DNA: TGTGCCAGCAGCCAGGCAGGGATGAACACTGAAGCTTTCTTT

D: TRBD1
J: TRBJ2-7
V: TRBV5-1
size: .
CDR3: CASSLTRDSSSYEQYF
DNA: TGCGCCAGCAGCTTGACCCGGGACAGCAGCTCCTACGAGCAGTACTTC

D: TRBD1
J: TRBJ1-1
V: TRBV6-4
size: .
CDR3: CASSGTGGTEAFF
DNA: TGTGCCAGCAGTGGGACAGGGGGCACTGAAGCTTTCTTT

D: TRBD2
J: TRBJ2-7
V: TRBV5-8
size: .
CDR3: CASSLPLRDYIAYEQYF
DNA: TGTGCCAGCAGCTTGCCCCTCAGGGACTACATTGCCTACGAGCAGTACTTC

D: .
J: TRBJ2-3
V: TRBV6-1
size: .
CDR3: CASSEWRGTDTQYF
DNA: TGTGCCAGCAGTGAATGGAGGGGCACAGATACGCAGTATTTT

D: .
J: TRBJ1-1
V: TRBV7-2
size: .
CDR3: CASSLGGGRGTEAFF
DNA: TGTGCCAGCAGCTTAGGGGGGGGGCGCGGCACTGAAGCTTTCTTT

D: .
J: TRBJ1-4
V: TRBV6-5
size: .
CDR3: CASRTPNEKLFF
DNA: TGTGCCAGCAGAACACCTAATGAAAAACTGTTTTTT

D: TRBD1
J: TRBJ1-6
V: TRBV6-5
size: .
CDR3: CASSYGQGAGSPLHF
DNA: TGTGCCAGCAGTTACGGACAGGGGGCGGGTTCACCCCTCCACTTT

D: .
J: TRBJ2-5
V: TRBV11-2
size: .
CDR3: CASSPSVRETQYF
DNA: TGTGCCAGCAGCCCGTCGGTGAGGGAGACCCAGTACTTC

D: TRBD2
J: TRBJ2-1
V: TRBV19
size: .
CDR3: CASSLTSGYSYNEQFF
DNA: TGTGCCAGTAGCCTTACTAGCGGTTACTCCTACAATGAGCAGTTCTTC

D: .
J: TRBJ2-5
V: TRBV2
size: .
CDR3: CASSEPAGAQETQYF
DNA: TGTGCCAGCAGTGAACCGGCAGGGGCACAAGAGACCCAGTACTTC

D: TRBD2
J: TRBJ2-3
V: TRBV11-3
size: .
CDR3: CASSPIRGGAQYF
DNA: TGTGCTAGCAGCCCCATTCGCGGGGGGGCGCAGTATTTT

D: .
J: TRBJ1-1
V: TRBV28
size: .
CDR3: CASTSGVNTEAFF
DNA: TGTGCCAGCACCTCAGGGGTGAACACTGAAGCTTTCTTT

D: .
J: TRBJ1-3
V: TRBV21-1
size: .
CDR3: CASSKVADTGNTIYF
DNA: TGTGCCAGCAGCAAAGTCGCAGACACTGGAAACACCATATATTTT

D: TRBD1
J: TRBJ2-4
V: TRBV5-1
size: .
CDR3: CASSLGQGINIQYF
DNA: TGCGCCAGCAGCCTCGGACAGGGGATAAACATTCAGTACTTC

D: .
J: TRBJ1-2
V: TRBV4-3
size: few
CDR3: CASSQGSRSYTF
DNA: TGCGCCAGCAGCCAAGGGAGCCGATCCTACACCTTC

D: .
J: TRBJ2-4
V: TRBV28
size: .
CDR3: CASSLVGRGDKNIQYF
DNA: TGTGCCAGCAGTTTAGTAGGCAGGGGAGACAAAAACATTCAGTACTTC

D: .
J: TRBJ2-5
V: TRBV6-4
size: .
CDR3: CASILKGPGRRETQYF
DNA: TGTGCCAGCATTCTGAAGGGACCAGGGAGGCGAGAGACCCAGTACTTC

D: .
J: TRBJ1-2
V: TRBV19
size: .
CDR3: CASTGRNYGYTF
DNA: TGTGCCAGCACCGGTCGGAACTATGGCTACACCTTC

D: .
J: TRBJ1-3
V: TRBV30
size: .
CDR3: CAWRASGNTIYF
DNA: TGTGCCTGGAGGGCCTCTGGAAACACCATATATTTT

D: .
J: TRBJ1-5
V: TRBV27
size: .
CDR3: CASSLTGRGNQPQHF
DNA: TGTGCCAGCAGTTTAACCGGCAGGGGCAATCAGCCCCAGCATTTT

D: .
J: TRBJ2-7
V: TRBV28
size: .
CDR3: CAITPGERGEQYF
DNA: TGTGCCATCACACCGGGAGAGCGAGGCGAGCAGTACTTC

D: TRBD1
J: TRBJ2-7
V: TRBV19
size: .
CDR3: CASSIPSGTGSDEQYF
DNA: TGTGCCAGTAGTATACCCTCCGGGACAGGGTCCGACGAGCAGTACTTC

D: .
J: TRBJ1-1
V: TRBV3-1/TRBV3-2
size: .
CDR3: CASSSRPGVEAFF
DNA: TGTGCCAGCAGCTCCCGGCCAGGGGTTGAAGCTTTCTTT

D: TRBD1
J: TRBJ2-7
V: TRBV7-2
size: .
CDR3: CASSLQDRLYEQYF
DNA: TGTGCCAGCAGCTTACAGGACAGGCTTTACGAGCAGTACTTC

D: TRBD1
J: TRBJ2-7
V: TRBV7-9
size: .
CDR3: CASSLRTGLTYEQYF
DNA: TGTGCCAGCAGCTTAAGGACAGGGCTTACCTACGAGCAGTACTTC

D: .
J: TRBJ2-2
V: TRBV10-3
size: .
CDR3: CATTPSDTGELFF
DNA: TGTGCCACCACCCCTAGCGACACCGGGGAGCTGTTTTTT

D: .
J: TRBJ2-3
V: TRBV19
size: .
CDR3: CASQRGLFTDTQYF
DNA: TGTGCCAGTCAGAGGGGACTTTTCACAGATACGCAGTATTTT

D: .
J: TRBJ1-5
V: TRBV5-5
size: .
CDR3: CASSREGYGNQPQHF
DNA: TGTGCCAGCAGCCGAGAGGGATACGGCAATCAGCCCCAGCATTTT

D: TRBD1
J: TRBJ1-1
V: TRBV10-3
size: once
CDR3: CAISEGRGRGTEAFF
DNA: TGTGCCATCAGTGAAGGTAGGGGGCGGGGCACTGAAGCTTTCTTT

D: TRBD1
J: TRBJ1-3
V: TRBV18
size: .
CDR3: CASSADRGDGNTIYF
DNA: TGTGCCAGCTCAGCCGACAGGGGCGATGGAAACACCATATATTTT

D: .
J: TRBJ2-7
V: TRBV7-9
size: .
CDR3: CASTIPDVPAGTYEQYF
DNA: TGTGCCAGCACCATACCAGACGTCCCGGCGGGGACCTACGAGCAGTACTTC

D: .
J: TRBJ1-6
V: TRBV28
size: once
CDR3: CASSPSGDNSPLHF
DNA: TGTGCCAGCAGCCCTAGCGGTGATAATTCACCCCTCCACTTT

D: .
J: TRBJ2-1
V: TRBV5-5
size: .
CDR3: CASSLGAGPHNEQFF
DNA: TGTGCCAGCAGCTTGGGTGCGGGGCCACACAATGAGCAGTTCTTC